These 12 T cell receptor beta chains were all obtained from the same sample, sequenced in a study of shared clonotypes between healthy human individuals. Only CD45RO-negative cells positively selected for CCR7 counted as naive CD8 cells, so terminally differentiated effector memory CD45RA+ cells were excluded. Assay: immunoSEQ multiplex PCR; the TCRdb copy retains only in-frame clones and omits some. The top ten clones hold around 1% of a sample with roughly 1,800,000 clones, approximately 95% of them seen once. Sample: naive CD8+ T cells sorted from blood. The receptor set was obtained from a man in his late teens or twenties in good health.

This clone was seen once. The chain joins TRBV19 to TRBJ1-6, with D unclear. Germline V gene sequence: CDR1 LNHDA, CDR2 SQIVND (reference sequence). Trimming removed 0 bases at V and 0 bases at J, with 18 bases between. This CDR3 has 20 amino acids. DNA of the CDR3: TGTGCCAGTAGTATAGATCAAGGGCAGGAGACTAGCTCCTATAATTCACCCCTCCACTTT. The encoded protein is CASSIDQGQETSSYNSPLHF.

This clone was observed a single time. This specimen includes other DNA sequences encoding the same CDR3. The V call is TRBV7-6, the J call TRBJ2-2; no clear D gene. The CDR3 contains 12 residues. With 5 bases removed from V and 7 bases from J, the gap between germline ends came to 8 bases. The germline V gene encodes CDR1 SGHVS and CDR2 FNYEAQ. In DNA form, the CDR3 reads TGTGCCAGCAGCCCCCTGGGCGGGGAGCTGTTTTTT. As protein: CASSPLGGELFF.

The rearrangement uses TRBV27 and TRBJ2-7; 9 bases are shared with TRBD2. There are 16 residues in the CDR3. In germline, CDR1 is MNHEY, CDR2 SMNVEV (reference sequence). The V segment lost 0 bases and the J segment 2 bases; nucleotides outside the gene matches: 5. The CDR3 sequence is CASSLSTLAGPYEQYF. In DNA form, the CDR3 reads TGTGCCAGCAGTTTATCGACCCTAGCGGGGCCCTACGAGCAGTACTTC.

The chain recombines TRBV11-2 with TRBJ2-2, with unresolved D. The V end lost 6 bases, the J end lost 1 base, and 9 bases lay between the germline ends. Per germline, CDR1 SGHAT and CDR2 FQNNGV. CDR3 length: 14 amino acids. The CDR3 sequence is CASRVGRNTGELFF. CDR3 nucleotides: TGTGCCAGCAGGGTTGGGCGGAACACCGGGGAGCTGTTTTTT.

The CDR3 reads CASSFALDQPQHF. The CDR3, as DNA: TGTGCCAGCAGCTTTGCTCTTGATCAGCCCCAGCATTTT. The rearrangement joins TRBV5-6 to TRBJ1-5; D is unresolved. Germline V gene sequence: CDR1 SGHDT, CDR2 YYEEEE. Trimming stripped 2 bases from V and 5 bases from J, with 8 bases between. The CDR3 spans 13 residues.

The chain employs TRBV29-1 and TRBJ1-2; D is uncertain. The CDR3 totals 13 residues. Germline CDR1 reads SQVTM; CDR2 reads ANQGSEA. Trimming removed 4 bases from V and 4 bases from J, with 13 bases in between. Written as DNA, the CDR3 is TGCAGCGTTGTCCGGGCGCTTAGCTATGGCTACACCTTC. This codes for CSVVRALSYGYTF. Full variable domain (outside the CDR3, taken from reference TRBV29-1 and TRBJ1-2): SAVISQKPSRDICQRGTSLTIQCQVDSQVTMMFWYRQQPGQSLTLIATANQGSEATYESGFVIDKFPISRPNLTFSTLTVSNMSPEDSSIYLCSVVRALSYGYTFGSGTRLTVV.

The chain links TRBV6-4 to TRBJ2-7; D remains unclear. Per germline, CDR1 MRHNA and CDR2 SNTAGT. The CDR3 has 15 amino acids. V lost 6 bases, J lost 6 bases, and 21 bases lay in between. The CDR3 DNA reads as TGTGCCAGCAGGACCCCCAGGCAGTCTCGTGGCGAGCAGTACTTC. Its translation: CASRTPRQSRGEQYF.

This chain links TRBV10-3 with TRBJ2-2, with D maybe TRBD2 (7 bases). V dropped 8 bases and J dropped 0 bases, with 16 bases sitting between them. Germline CDR1 ENHRY, CDR2 SYGVKD. CDR3 length: 16 amino acids. The CDR3, as DNA: TGTGCCATCCTACCGGAGGGGGGGACGAACACCGGGGAGCTGTTTTTT. It codes for CAILPEGGTNTGELFF.

The chain links TRBV13 to TRBJ1-1; 7 bases match TRBD1. Trimming removed 6 bases from V and 1 base from J; junction bases left unmatched: 5. Germline-derived CDR1 and CDR2 are PRHDT and FYEKMQ (reference sequence). The length of the CDR3 is 14 residues. As DNA, the CDR3 is TGTGCCAGCAGGCACCGGACAGGGAACACTGAAGCTTTCTTT. Amino acid sequence: CASRHRTGNTEAFF. Full variable domain (missing parts from reference TRBV13 and TRBJ1-1): AAGVIQSPRHLIKEKRETATLKCYPIPRHDTVYWYQQGPGQDPQFLISFYEKMQSDKGSIPDRFSAQQFSDYHSELNMSSLELGDSALYFCASRHRTGNTEAFFGQGTRLTVV.

The rearrangement uses TRBV27 and TRBJ1-1, with D tentatively TRBD1 (5 bases). CDR1 and CDR2 (germline): MNHEY, SMNVEV (reference sequence). CDR3 length equals 15 residues. The germline V and J ends were trimmed by 5 bases and 0 bases, with 13 bases remaining between them. The CDR3 DNA sequence: TGTGCCAGCAGTCCCTCAGGGTTCATGAACACTGAAGCTTTCTTT. Residues: CASSPSGFMNTEAFF.

V gene TRBV4-3 combines with J gene TRBJ2-7; possible D gene TRBD2, 5 bases. The CDR3 runs 13 residues. Trimming shortened V by 3 bases and J by 7 bases, and 13 bases separated the two germline ends. CDR1 and CDR2 (germline): LGHNA, YSLEER. Here the CDR3 DNA reads TGCGCCAGCAGCCAGGGCCCCGGGGTTGAGCAGTACTTC. This codes for CASSQGPGVEQYF.

This chain links TRBV2 with TRBJ2-7; 10 nucleotides align to TRBD2. J lost 7 bases, V lost 2 bases, and 8 bases had no gene match. Germline CDR1 is SNHLY and CDR2 is FYNNEI. This CDR3 spans 15 amino acids. The CDR3 nucleotides are TGTGCCAGCAGTGAACACACTAGCGGGACGGGAGAGCAGTACTTC. Translation gives CASSEHTSGTGEQYF.